One sample yielded the 11 T cell receptor beta chains listed below, sequenced in a study of beta chain features in type 1 diabetes. Study observations and caveats: Type 1 diabetes patients had TCRB CDR3s that were shorter (moderately but significantly so) in all four CD4+ subsets.

Sequencing targeted expressed TCRB transcripts, as all isolated RNA had been reverse transcribed. Sequencing was performed with immunoSEQ multiplex PCR; in TCRdb, only in-frame clones are kept and a portion is missing. The sample holds around 310,000 clones, approximately 13% seen once. These TCRs' antigens remain unknown. Sequencing used naive CD4+ T cells from blood. These receptors originate from a woman aged 18-30 years with type 1 diabetes.

The V gene is TRBV19, the J gene TRBJ2-7; TRBD2 matches 13 bases. The germline gives CDR1 LNHDA, CDR2 SQIVND (reference sequence). The CDR3 spans 16 residues. Trimming at V came to 3 bases and at J to 4 bases, leaving 6 bases not matched to a gene. This chain's CDR3 is CASSIAETSGRYEQYF. The DNA of the CDR3 is TGTGCCAGTAGTATCGCCGAGACTAGCGGGAGGTACGAGCAGTACTTC.

This clone was found a few times. The chain combines TRBV29-1 with TRBJ2-5; D not certain. The CDR3 totals 11 residues. Looked up from germline, CDR1 is SQVTM and CDR2 is ANQGSEA. V was cut by 7 bases and J by 5 bases, with 11 bases left in between. The CDR3 loop is CSARLTETQYF. The CDR3 nucleotides are TGCAGCGCGCGGCTCACGGAGACCCAGTACTTC. Full variable domain (remainder filled in from reference TRBV29-1 and TRBJ2-5): SAVISQKPSRDICQRGTSLTIQCQVDSQVTMMFWYRQQPGQSLTLIATANQGSEATYESGFVIDKFPISRPNLTFSTLTVSNMSPEDSSIYLCSARLTETQYFGPGTRLLVL.

This clone has more than one count but fewer than ten. The chain combines TRBV29-1 with TRBJ2-5; 12 nucleotides agree with TRBD2. CDR3 length equals 19 residues. J gave up 5 bases and V 7 bases, and 23 bases lay outside the gene matches. Germline V gene lookup returns CDR1 SQVTM and CDR2 ANQGSEA. The CDR3 reads CSARWRGRLAGVSRETQYF. Written as DNA, the CDR3 is TGCAGCGCCCGATGGAGGGGCAGACTAGCGGGAGTCAGTCGGGAGACCCAGTACTTC. Variable domain in full (rest from reference TRBV29-1 and TRBJ2-5): SAVISQKPSRDICQRGTSLTIQCQVDSQVTMMFWYRQQPGQSLTLIATANQGSEATYESGFVIDKFPISRPNLTFSTLTVSNMSPEDSSIYLCSARWRGRLAGVSRETQYFGPGTRLLVL.

A few counts support this clone. V gene TRBV7-9 combines with J gene TRBJ2-5, with 7 bases identical to TRBD2. CDR3 length equals 16 residues. Per the germline V gene, CDR1 is SEHNR and CDR2 is FQNEAQ (reference sequence). The trim removed 6 bases at V and 4 bases at J, leaving 14 bases unmatched. The CDR3 sequence is CASRSTGTTYPETQYF. Written as DNA, the CDR3 is TGTGCCAGCAGATCCACCGGGACTACATACCCAGAGACCCAGTACTTC.

This clone has a handful of counts. The gene calls are TRBV5-4 and TRBJ2-4; D may be TRBD1 (6 bases). The CDR3 totals 15 residues. Germline V lookup: CDR1 SGHNT, CDR2 YYREEE (reference sequence). Trimming removed 4 bases from V and 6 bases from J, with 17 bases in between. In nucleotides, the CDR3 is TGTGCCAGCAGCCGGACAGAAGCTGGGAGAAACATTCAGTACTTC. This encodes CASSRTEAGRNIQYF.

This clone has only a few counts. This sequence joins TRBV5-4 and TRBJ2-5, with 8 bases lining up with TRBD2. V lost 3 bases and J lost 4; bases outside the gene matches: 2. Germline V gene sequence: CDR1 SGHNT, CDR2 YYREEE (reference sequence). This CDR3 spans 13 amino acids. CDR3 bases: TGTGCCAGCAGCTCCCTAGCGGGAGAGACCCAGTACTTC. This encodes CASSSLAGETQYF.

The CDR3 nucleotides are TGTGCCAGCAGCTTAGGCGGGGGCAGGAACACTGAAGCTTTCTTT. As protein: CASSLGGGRNTEAFF. The chain has TRBV7-8 and TRBJ1-1, with D possibly being TRBD1 (6 bases). The CDR3 has 15 residues. Per germline, CDR1 SGHVS and CDR2 FQNEAQ. The V and J ends lost 1 base and 1 base respectively, with 10 bases between them.

Remarks on this clone: The final CDR3 position lacks the conserved phenylalanine or tryptophan, pointing to a likely read error. The DNA is left out, because the CDR3 cannot be placed on it with certainty; the CDR3 is given as TCRdb lists it. V is TRBV21-1 and J is TRBJ2-7; TRBD1 is the table's D call and was not checked against the DNA. TRBV21-1 is flagged as a pseudogene. The CDR3 spans 8 residues, counting both ends. Here the CDR3 reads CASSKRGT.

This clone occurred a few times. The chain joins TRBV9 to TRBJ2-1; D gene uncertain. Per the germline V gene, CDR1 is SGDLS and CDR2 is YYNGEE. CDR3 length equals 13 residues. V was shortened by 4 bases and J by 12 bases, with 17 bases between the two germline ends. CDR3 DNA sequence: TGTGCCAGCAGCCCCATGCTAGGCCCCTGGCAGTTCTTC. This encodes CASSPMLGPWQFF.

V usage is TRBV15 and J usage is TRBJ2-4; D not certain. The germline V gene encodes CDR1 LNHNV and CDR2 YYDKDF (reference sequence). The CDR3 extends over 13 amino acids. Trimming removed 1 base at V and 8 bases at J, with 9 bases between. The CDR3 bases are TGTGCCACCAGCAGAGGGATCAGCGACATTCAGTACTTC. Translation gives CATSRGISDIQYF.

This clone was counted only a few times. The chain couples TRBV27 to TRBJ1-1; TRBD1 matches 7 bases. This CDR3 has 13 amino acids. Trimming removed 6 bases from V and 7 bases from J; junction bases left unmatched: 8. CDR1 MNHEY and CDR2 SMNVEV come from the germline V gene (reference sequence). DNA of the CDR3: TGTGCCAGCAGGCGTAATCAGGGGGATGAAGCTTTCTTT. Protein: CASRRNQGDEAFF.